This TCR beta chain was captured in a study of shared clonotypes between healthy human individuals. The assay was immunoSEQ multiplex PCR, and TCRdb's table has in-frame clones only and misses some. The sample has 800,000 to 950,000 clones; about 97% are singletons. Selected positively for CCR7 and CD45RO-negative, naive CD8 cells excluded terminally differentiated effector memory CD45RA+ cells. This CDR3 comprises 13 residues. V lost 7 bases and J lost 0, with 10 bases in between. Germline CDR1 and CDR2: SQVTM and ANQGSEA. The receptor was isolated from a young man in good health. The sample consisted of naive CD8+ T cells sorted from blood. The V and J genes are TRBV29-1 and TRBJ1-3; no reliable D call. The CDR3 spells CSAERSSGNTIYF. The CDR3 DNA is TGCAGCGCCGAACGGAGCTCTGGAAACACCATATATTTT.